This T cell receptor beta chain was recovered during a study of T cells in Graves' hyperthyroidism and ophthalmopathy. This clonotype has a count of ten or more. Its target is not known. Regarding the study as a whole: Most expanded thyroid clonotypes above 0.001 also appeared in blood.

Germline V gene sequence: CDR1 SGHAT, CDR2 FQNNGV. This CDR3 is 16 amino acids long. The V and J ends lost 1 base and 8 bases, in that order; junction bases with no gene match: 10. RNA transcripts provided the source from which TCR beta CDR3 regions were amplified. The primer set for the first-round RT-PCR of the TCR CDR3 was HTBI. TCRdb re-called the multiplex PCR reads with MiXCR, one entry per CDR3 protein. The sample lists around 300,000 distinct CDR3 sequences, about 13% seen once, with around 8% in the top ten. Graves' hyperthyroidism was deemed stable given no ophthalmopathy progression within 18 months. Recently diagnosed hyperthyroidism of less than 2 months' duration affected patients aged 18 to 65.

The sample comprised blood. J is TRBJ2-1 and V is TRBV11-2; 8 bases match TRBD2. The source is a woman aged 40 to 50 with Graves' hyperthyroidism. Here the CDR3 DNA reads TGTGCCAGCAGCTTAGGGGTTGTAGCGGGAAACGATGAGCAGTTCTTC. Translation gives CASSLGVVAGNDEQFF.